A selection of T cell receptor beta chains follows, all from one sample in a study of T cell repertoires in cytomegalovirus infection. TCRdb independently ran MiXCR on the reads; one entry per CDR3 protein. The table lists some 350,000 distinct CDR3 sequences, 15% to 20% of them singletons. The sequenced sample consisted of PBMCs. The receptors here all came from a human donor in good health (CMV status not recorded). Some clones in this sample may be carry-over from other donors' samples. CDR3s include the opening cysteine and the closing phenylalanine or tryptophan. The D gene is left open where the match is weak. Not every row has a clone size; where given, it reads once, few, many or a size class.

d_call: NA; j_call: TRBJ1-5; clone_size: many; v_call: TRBV7-2; cdr3_aa: CASSRTGDPYQPQHF; cdr3_nt: TGTGCCAGCAGCCGTACGGGGGACCCCTATCAGCCCCAGCATTTT
d_call: NA; j_call: TRBJ2-7; clone_size: many; v_call: TRBV27; cdr3_aa: CASFGTPPYEQYF; cdr3_nt: TGTGCCAGCTTCGGGACGCCCCCCTACGAGCAGTACTTC
d_call: NA; j_call: TRBJ2-3; clone_size: NA; v_call: TRBV28; cdr3_aa: CASGRRDQGTDTQYF; cdr3_nt: TGTGCCAGCGGAAGAAGGGATCAGGGCACAGATACGCAGTATTTT
d_call: NA; j_call: TRBJ1-5; clone_size: many; v_call: TRBV7-8; cdr3_aa: CASSLADDQPQHF; cdr3_nt: TGTGCCAGCAGCTTAGCAGATGATCAGCCCCAGCATTTT
d_call: TRBD2; j_call: TRBJ2-3; clone_size: few; v_call: TRBV20-1; cdr3_aa: CSARGLAGVTDTQYF; cdr3_nt: TGCAGTGCTAGAGGACTAGCGGGAGTTACAGATACGCAGTATTTT
d_call: TRBD1; j_call: TRBJ1-6; clone_size: NA; v_call: TRBV5-6; cdr3_aa: CASSEGQGRYNSPLHF; cdr3_nt: TGTGCCAGCAGCGAGGGACAGGGACGGTATAATTCACCCCTCCACTTT
d_call: NA; j_call: TRBJ2-3; clone_size: many; v_call: TRBV7-2; cdr3_aa: CASSLSGLRTDTQYF; cdr3_nt: TGTGCCAGCAGCTTATCGGGGCTACGCACAGATACGCAGTATTTT
d_call: NA; j_call: TRBJ2-1; clone_size: NA; v_call: TRBV5-4; cdr3_aa: CASSLDGRRNEQFF; cdr3_nt: TGTGCCAGCAGCTTGGACGGGAGAAGGAATGAGCAGTTCTTC
d_call: NA; j_call: TRBJ2-7; clone_size: NA; v_call: TRBV27; cdr3_aa: CASIRVSRYEQYF; cdr3_nt: TGTGCCAGCATTAGGGTTAGCCGGTACGAGCAGTACTTC
d_call: TRBD1; j_call: TRBJ1-4; clone_size: NA; v_call: TRBV2; cdr3_aa: CASTLDRGYEKLFF; cdr3_nt: TGTGCCAGCACTCTCGACAGGGGGTACGAAAAACTGTTTTTT
d_call: NA; j_call: TRBJ1-1; clone_size: many; v_call: TRBV12-3/TRBV12-4; cdr3_aa: CASRSGFGEAFF; cdr3_nt: TGTGCCAGCAGATCAGGTTTTGGAGAAGCTTTCTTT
d_call: NA; j_call: TRBJ2-1; clone_size: many; v_call: TRBV7-6; cdr3_aa: CASSLGGSTYYNEQFF; cdr3_nt: TGTGCCAGCAGCTTAGGTGGGTCAACCTACTACAATGAGCAGTTCTTC
d_call: NA; j_call: TRBJ2-7; clone_size: NA; v_call: TRBV7-8; cdr3_aa: CASSSRQNHRGEQYF; cdr3_nt: TGTGCCAGCAGCTCCCGCCAGAACCACCGGGGTGAGCAGTACTTC
d_call: NA; j_call: TRBJ2-1; clone_size: few; v_call: TRBV7-2; cdr3_aa: CASSLAGVPLNEQFF; cdr3_nt: TGTGCCAGCAGCTTGGCAGGGGTTCCCTTAAATGAGCAGTTCTTC
d_call: TRBD1; j_call: TRBJ2-1; clone_size: many; v_call: TRBV12-3/TRBV12-4; cdr3_aa: CASSLPQGMNEQFF; cdr3_nt: TGTGCCAGCAGTTTACCACAGGGGATGAATGAGCAGTTCTTC
d_call: NA; j_call: TRBJ2-7; clone_size: many; v_call: TRBV12-3/TRBV12-4; cdr3_aa: CASSFGGARYEQYF; cdr3_nt: TGTGCCAGCAGTTTCGGGGGAGCCCGATACGAGCAGTACTTC
d_call: NA; j_call: TRBJ2-7; clone_size: many; v_call: TRBV7-8; cdr3_aa: CASSPMGYEQYF; cdr3_nt: TGTGCCAGCAGCCCTATGGGCTACGAGCAGTACTTC
d_call: NA; j_call: TRBJ1-5; clone_size: many; v_call: TRBV28; cdr3_aa: CASSEGPNQPQHF; cdr3_nt: TGTGCCAGCAGTGAAGGACCGAATCAGCCCCAGCATTTT
d_call: NA; j_call: TRBJ2-3; clone_size: many; v_call: TRBV7-2; cdr3_aa: CASSLANPPQYF; cdr3_nt: TGTGCCAGCAGCTTAGCAAACCCTCCGCAGTATTTT
d_call: NA; j_call: TRBJ2-7; clone_size: NA; v_call: TRBV3-1; cdr3_aa: CASSSGRAVTEQYF; cdr3_nt: TGTGCCAGCAGCAGCGGGCGCGCGGTTACCGAGCAGTACTTC
d_call: TRBD1; j_call: TRBJ2-5; clone_size: NA; v_call: TRBV20-1; cdr3_aa: CSARTGGGKTQYF; cdr3_nt: TGCAGTGCTCGCACAGGGGGCGGGAAGACCCAGTACTTC
d_call: NA; j_call: TRBJ2-3; clone_size: many; v_call: TRBV12-3/TRBV12-4; cdr3_aa: CASTFRMVTQGDTQYF; cdr3_nt: TGTGCCAGCACCTTCCGAATGGTAACGCAGGGTGACACGCAGTATTTT
d_call: NA; j_call: TRBJ2-2; clone_size: many; v_call: TRBV12-3/TRBV12-4; cdr3_aa: CASSFIISGELFF; cdr3_nt: TGTGCCAGCAGTTTTATTATATCCGGGGAGCTGTTTTTT
d_call: NA; j_call: TRBJ2-3; clone_size: NA; v_call: TRBV5-4; cdr3_aa: CASSSRDLGTTDTQYF; cdr3_nt: TGTGCCAGCAGCTCTCGGGACTTAGGCACCACAGATACGCAGTATTTT
d_call: TRBD1; j_call: TRBJ2-3; clone_size: few; v_call: TRBV5-5; cdr3_aa: CASSSHRGSHTDTQYF; cdr3_nt: TGTGCCAGCAGCTCGCACAGGGGGTCCCACACAGATACGCAGTATTTT
d_call: TRBD1; j_call: TRBJ1-1; clone_size: many; v_call: TRBV12-3/TRBV12-4; cdr3_aa: CASSPRTGPNTEAFF; cdr3_nt: TGTGCCAGCAGCCCAAGGACAGGGCCGAACACTGAAGCTTTCTTT
d_call: NA; j_call: TRBJ2-1; clone_size: many; v_call: TRBV6-1; cdr3_aa: CASSSGESSYNEQFF; cdr3_nt: TGTGCCAGCAGTTCGGGGGAGAGCTCCTACAATGAGCAGTTCTTC
d_call: TRBD2; j_call: TRBJ2-7; clone_size: many; v_call: TRBV7-2; cdr3_aa: CASSFSSGEITYEQYF; cdr3_nt: TGTGCCAGCAGCTTTTCGAGCGGGGAAATTACCTACGAGCAGTACTTC
d_call: NA; j_call: TRBJ2-7; clone_size: many; v_call: TRBV7-2; cdr3_aa: CASTLVVDSAYEQYF; cdr3_nt: TGTGCCAGCACCCTGGTTGTGGACAGTGCCTACGAGCAGTACTTC
d_call: TRBD1; j_call: TRBJ1-1; clone_size: many; v_call: TRBV19; cdr3_aa: CASSPYDRTGDEAFF; cdr3_nt: TGTGCCAGTAGTCCCTACGACCGGACAGGGGATGAAGCTTTCTTT
d_call: TRBD2; j_call: TRBJ2-3; clone_size: NA; v_call: TRBV19; cdr3_aa: CASSKRVAGLQPGDTQYF; cdr3_nt: TGTGCCAGTAGTAAAAGGGTAGCGGGACTTCAACCGGGGGATACGCAGTATTTT
d_call: NA; j_call: TRBJ2-1; clone_size: many; v_call: TRBV6-2/TRBV6-3; cdr3_aa: CASSITGKKTSEQFF; cdr3_nt: TGTGCCAGCAGTATAACCGGGAAAAAGACCAGTGAGCAGTTCTTC
d_call: NA; j_call: TRBJ1-6; clone_size: many; v_call: TRBV12-3/TRBV12-4; cdr3_aa: CASSPGPPYNSPLHF; cdr3_nt: TGTGCCAGCAGTCCCGGGCCGCCTTATAATTCACCCCTCCACTTT
d_call: TRBD1; j_call: TRBJ2-7; clone_size: NA; v_call: TRBV7-2; cdr3_aa: CASSIGQGSYEQYF; cdr3_nt: TGTGCCAGCAGCATAGGACAGGGTAGCTACGAGCAGTACTTC
d_call: NA; j_call: TRBJ2-1; clone_size: many; v_call: TRBV5-1; cdr3_aa: CASSLGPAIGEQFF; cdr3_nt: TGCGCCAGCAGCCTCGGCCCTGCGATCGGTGAGCAGTTCTTC
d_call: NA; j_call: TRBJ2-1; clone_size: NA; v_call: TRBV20-1; cdr3_aa: CSASDPRVTIPFF; cdr3_nt: TGCAGTGCTAGCGATCCCCGGGTGACTATTCCGTTCTTC
d_call: TRBD1; j_call: TRBJ1-1; clone_size: NA; v_call: TRBV7-9; cdr3_aa: CASSLGSDRISTEAFF; cdr3_nt: TGTGCCAGCAGCTTAGGCTCGGACAGGATCTCCACTGAAGCTTTCTTT
d_call: TRBD1; j_call: TRBJ2-4; clone_size: NA; v_call: TRBV7-3; cdr3_aa: CASSLAYRGTENIQYF; cdr3_nt: TGTGCCAGCAGCTTAGCGTACAGGGGAACGGAAAACATTCAGTACTTC
d_call: NA; j_call: TRBJ2-3; clone_size: NA; v_call: TRBV19; cdr3_aa: CASSRNSYSSWADTQYF; cdr3_nt: TGTGCCAGTAGTAGAAATTCTTACAGCTCTTGGGCAGATACGCAGTATTTT
d_call: TRBD2; j_call: TRBJ2-5; clone_size: NA; v_call: TRBV11-2; cdr3_aa: CASKTSGAGLETQYF; cdr3_nt: TGTGCCAGCAAGACTAGCGGGGCCGGGCTTGAGACCCAGTACTTC